One T cell receptor beta chain is described in this entry. The target antigen is unknown. This sample was taken from a study of Graves' ophthalmopathy and Graves' hyperthyroidism. For the study at large: Peripheral blood was collected at initial diagnosis, before any treatment. Overall study findings and caveats: The model flagged ophthalmopathy progression at more than 60% sensitivity and around 72% specificity. Ophthalmopathy was separated from stable hyperthyroidism by a 13-signature model with 85% to 90% sensitivity and over 75% specificity.

This CDR3 contains 15 residues. Per germline, CDR1 MDHEN and CDR2 SYDVKM. Trimming removed 4 bases from V and 2 bases from J; junction bases left unmatched: 3. A duration under 3 months, NOSPECS ≥4, CAS ≥3 and moderate-to-severe activity characterized the donors with ophthalmopathy. Transcripts of RNA were the source for amplifying TCR beta CDR3 regions. The authors performed first-round RT-PCR with HTBI primers and then a second-round multiplex PCR. Using its own MiXCR run on the multiplex PCR reads, TCRdb lists one record per CDR3 protein. Altogether nearly 400,000 distinct CDR3 sequences are present, approximately 16% being singletons, with the ten largest covering 1.6%.

This chain connects TRBV28 to TRBJ2-5, with 11 bases fitting TRBD2. Sequences were obtained from peripheral blood. The receptor comes from a woman aged 18-29 years with Graves' ophthalmopathy. CDR3 residues: CASSSSGRRQETQYF. In DNA, the CDR3 is TGTGCCAGCAGTTCTAGCGGGAGGCGGCAAGAGACCCAGTACTTC.